Listed below are T cell receptor beta chains from one sample, sequenced in a study of control samples from healthy donors and cancer patients. Clones were sequenced by immunoSEQ multiplex PCR, and TCRdb holds only the in-frame ones, with some missing. The sample lists approximately 58,000 clones; about 87% were seen once. Sequenced material: PBMCs. The receptors stem from a woman in her fifties or sixties with lung cancer. Each CDR3 is given with its conserved first and last residue. Rows may omit the clone size; those that give it use once, few, many or a size class.

j_gene	abundance	v_gene	CDR3aa
TRBJ2-1	.	TRBV7-9	CASSLRQGSYNEQFF
TRBJ2-3	.	TRBV3-1/TRBV3-2	CASSQRKSGPSAQLFTDTQYF
TRBJ1-1	.	TRBV5-1	CASSSSGRNTEAFF
TRBJ2-3	.	TRBV28	CASSSPRLAGSTDTQYF
TRBJ1-1	once	TRBV5-6	CASSWNTEAFF
TRBJ2-7	.	TRBV14	CASSPRSRVGPYEQYF
TRBJ2-7	.	TRBV6-6	CASRDLGTGRYEQYF
TRBJ1-1	.	TRBV21-1	CASSNCRGGGNTEAFF
TRBJ2-3	.	TRBV18	CASSRRTSSTDTQYF
TRBJ2-7	.	TRBV3-1/TRBV3-2	CASSQGAGGASEQYF
TRBJ2-7	.	TRBV19	CASSSSGGLYEQYF
TRBJ2-7	.	TRBV19	CASSGGYEQYF
TRBJ1-5	.	TRBV6-5	CASSYSTVNNQPQHF
TRBJ1-2	.	TRBV12-3/TRBV12-4	CASSPGQGNGYTF
TRBJ1-3	.	TRBV3-1/TRBV3-2	CASSQGDLSGNTIYF
TRBJ1-2	.	TRBV12-3/TRBV12-4	CASTRGWTDGYTF
TRBJ2-7	.	TRBV2	CASSSEQVSYEQYF
TRBJ2-5	.	TRBV6-5	CASRRTSGAQETQYF
TRBJ2-7	.	TRBV7-9	CASSPGTIGLWQYF
TRBJ2-7	few	TRBV10-3	CAISERTASSYEQYF
TRBJ1-2	.	TRBV10-2	CASSDAKAGGYTF
TRBJ2-7	.	TRBV7-9	CASSLRSGGPTEQYF
TRBJ2-1	.	TRBV3-1/TRBV3-2	CASSQDSGLAGEGEQFF
TRBJ2-3	.	TRBV2	CASSGSLDPSTDTQYF
TRBJ1-4	.	TRBV2	CASRGQGTFATNEKLFF
TRBJ2-5	.	TRBV7-3	CASSPGGGGYQETQYF
TRBJ2-2	.	TRBV30	CAWSVRSGANTGELFF
TRBJ1-3	.	TRBV2	CASSVGGNTIYF